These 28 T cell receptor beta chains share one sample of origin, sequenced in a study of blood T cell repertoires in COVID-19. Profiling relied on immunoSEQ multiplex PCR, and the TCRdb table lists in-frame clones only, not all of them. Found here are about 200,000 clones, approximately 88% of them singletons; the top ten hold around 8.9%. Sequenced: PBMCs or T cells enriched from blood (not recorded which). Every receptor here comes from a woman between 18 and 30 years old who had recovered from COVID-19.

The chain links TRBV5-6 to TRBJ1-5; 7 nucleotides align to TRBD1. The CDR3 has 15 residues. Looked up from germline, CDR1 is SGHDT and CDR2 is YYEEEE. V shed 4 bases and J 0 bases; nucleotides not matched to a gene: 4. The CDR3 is CASSKGQISNQPQHF. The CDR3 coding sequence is TGTGCCAGCAGCAAGGGACAGATTAGCAATCAGCCCCAGCATTTT.

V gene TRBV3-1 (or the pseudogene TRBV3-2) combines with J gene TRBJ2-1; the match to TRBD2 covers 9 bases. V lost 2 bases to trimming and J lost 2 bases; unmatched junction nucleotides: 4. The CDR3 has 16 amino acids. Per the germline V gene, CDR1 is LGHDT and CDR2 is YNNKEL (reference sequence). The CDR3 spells CASSQRSGGTYNEQFF. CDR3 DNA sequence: TGTGCCAGCAGCCAACGAAGCGGGGGGACCTACAATGAGCAGTTCTTC.

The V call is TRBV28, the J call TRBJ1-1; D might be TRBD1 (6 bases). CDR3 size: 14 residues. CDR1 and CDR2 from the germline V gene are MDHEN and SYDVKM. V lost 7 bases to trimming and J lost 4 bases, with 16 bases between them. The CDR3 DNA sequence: TGTGCCAGCACCATAACAGGGTTCTTCACTGAAGCTTTCTTT. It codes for CASTITGFFTEAFF.

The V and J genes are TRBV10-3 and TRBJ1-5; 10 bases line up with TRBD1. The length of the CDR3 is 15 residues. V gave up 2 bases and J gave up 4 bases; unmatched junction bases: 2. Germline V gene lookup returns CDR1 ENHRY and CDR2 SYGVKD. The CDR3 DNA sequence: TGTGCCATCAGTGAGCGGACAGGGGGGAATCAGCCCCAGCATTTT. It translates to CAISERTGGNQPQHF.

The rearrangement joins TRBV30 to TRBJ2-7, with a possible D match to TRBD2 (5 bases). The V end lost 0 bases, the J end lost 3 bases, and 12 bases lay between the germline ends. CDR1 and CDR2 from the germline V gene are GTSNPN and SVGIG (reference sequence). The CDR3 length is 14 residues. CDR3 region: CAWSVPPGNYEQYF. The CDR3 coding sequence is TGTGCCTGGAGTGTACCCCCGGGGAACTACGAGCAGTACTTC.

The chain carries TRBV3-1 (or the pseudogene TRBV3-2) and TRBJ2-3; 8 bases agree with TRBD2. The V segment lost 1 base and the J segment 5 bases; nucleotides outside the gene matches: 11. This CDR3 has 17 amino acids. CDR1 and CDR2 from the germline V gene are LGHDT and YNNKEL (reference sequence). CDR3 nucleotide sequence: TGTGCCAGCAGCCAAGCTTTGCGCGGGGGGCGTAAAGATACGCAGTATTTT. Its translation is CASSQALRGGRKDTQYF.

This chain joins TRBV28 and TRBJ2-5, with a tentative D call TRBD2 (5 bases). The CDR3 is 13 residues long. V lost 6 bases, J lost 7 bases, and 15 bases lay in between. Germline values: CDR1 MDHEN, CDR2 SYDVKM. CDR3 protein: CASREREEGTQYF. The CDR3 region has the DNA TGTGCCAGCAGGGAACGGGAAGAGGGGACCCAGTACTTC.

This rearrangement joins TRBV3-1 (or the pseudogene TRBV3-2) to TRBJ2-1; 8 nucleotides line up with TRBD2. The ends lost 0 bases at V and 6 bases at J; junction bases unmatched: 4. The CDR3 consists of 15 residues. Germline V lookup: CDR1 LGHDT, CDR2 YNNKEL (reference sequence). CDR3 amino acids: CASSQDVREGNEQFF. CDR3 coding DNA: TGTGCCAGCAGCCAAGATGTTCGGGAGGGCAATGAGCAGTTCTTC.

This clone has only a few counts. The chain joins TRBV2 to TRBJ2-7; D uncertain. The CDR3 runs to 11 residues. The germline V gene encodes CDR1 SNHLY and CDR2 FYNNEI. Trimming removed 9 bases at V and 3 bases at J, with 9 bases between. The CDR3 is CASLVSYEQYF. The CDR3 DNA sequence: TGTGCCAGTCTAGTAAGCTACGAGCAGTACTTC.

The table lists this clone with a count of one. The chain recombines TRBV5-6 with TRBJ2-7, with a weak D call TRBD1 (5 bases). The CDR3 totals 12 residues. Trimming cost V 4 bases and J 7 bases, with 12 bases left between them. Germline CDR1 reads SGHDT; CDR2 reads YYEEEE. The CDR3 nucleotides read TGTGCCAGCAGCCAACAGGAGAGAGAGCAGTACTTC. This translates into CASSQQEREQYF.

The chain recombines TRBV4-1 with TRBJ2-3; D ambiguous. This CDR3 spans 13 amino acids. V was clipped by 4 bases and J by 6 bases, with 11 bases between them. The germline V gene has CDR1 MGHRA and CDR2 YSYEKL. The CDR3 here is CASSRLPRDTQYF. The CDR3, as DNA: TGCGCCAGCAGCCGCCTCCCACGGGATACGCAGTATTTT.

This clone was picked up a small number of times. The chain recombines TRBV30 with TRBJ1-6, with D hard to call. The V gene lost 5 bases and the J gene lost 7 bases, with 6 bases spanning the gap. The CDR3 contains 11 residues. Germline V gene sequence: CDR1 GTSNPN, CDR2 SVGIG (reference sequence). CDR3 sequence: CAWDRNSPLHF. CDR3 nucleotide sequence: TGTGCCTGGGATCGGAATTCACCCCTCCACTTT. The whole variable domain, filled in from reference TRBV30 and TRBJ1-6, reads SQTIHQWPATLVQPVGSPLSLECTVEGTSNPNLYWYRQAAGRGLQLLFYSVGIGQISSEVPQNLSASRPQDRQFILSSKKLLLSDSGFYLCAWDRNSPLHFGNGTRLTVT.

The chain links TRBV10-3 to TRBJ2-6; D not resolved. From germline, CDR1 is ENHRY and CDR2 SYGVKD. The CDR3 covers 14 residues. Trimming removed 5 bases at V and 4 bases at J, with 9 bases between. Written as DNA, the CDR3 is TGTGCCATCAGTCCGTCCGGGGGGGCCAACGTCCTGACTTTC. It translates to CAISPSGGANVLTF.

For the CDR3, the DNA is TGTGCCAGCAGCGCTCAGGTCGGGGGGTTGGCTGGGGCCAACGTCCTGACTTTC. Its protein product is CASSAQVGGLAGANVLTF. The V gene is TRBV9, the J gene TRBJ2-6; the match to TRBD2 covers 7 bases. Germline V CDR1 and CDR2: SGDLS, YYNGEE. Trimming took 3 bases from V and 2 from J; bases not matched to a gene: 11. The CDR3 runs 18 residues.

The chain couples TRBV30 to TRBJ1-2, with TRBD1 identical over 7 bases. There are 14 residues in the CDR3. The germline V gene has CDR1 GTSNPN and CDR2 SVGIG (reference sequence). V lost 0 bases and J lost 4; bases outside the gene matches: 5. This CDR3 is CAWSVPTGIYGYTF. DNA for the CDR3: TGTGCCTGGAGTGTACCGACAGGGATCTATGGCTACACCTTC.

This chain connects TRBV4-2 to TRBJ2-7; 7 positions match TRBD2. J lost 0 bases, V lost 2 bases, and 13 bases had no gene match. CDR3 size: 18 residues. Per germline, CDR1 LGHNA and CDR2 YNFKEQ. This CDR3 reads CASSQPFIGGGSSYEQYF. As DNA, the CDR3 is TGTGCCAGCAGCCAACCCTTTATAGGCGGGGGATCCTCCTACGAGCAGTACTTC.

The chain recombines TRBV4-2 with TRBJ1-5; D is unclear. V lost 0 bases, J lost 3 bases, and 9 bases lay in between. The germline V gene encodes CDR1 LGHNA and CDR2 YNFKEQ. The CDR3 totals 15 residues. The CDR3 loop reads CASSQESQYNQPQHF. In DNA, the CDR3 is TGTGCCAGCAGCCAAGAGTCACAGTACAATCAGCCCCAGCATTTT.

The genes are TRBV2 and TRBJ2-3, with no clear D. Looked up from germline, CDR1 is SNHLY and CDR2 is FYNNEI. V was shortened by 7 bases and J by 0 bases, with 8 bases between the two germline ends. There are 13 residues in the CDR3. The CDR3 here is CASTTFSTDTQYF. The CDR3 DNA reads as TGTGCCAGCACGACATTCAGCACAGATACGCAGTATTTT. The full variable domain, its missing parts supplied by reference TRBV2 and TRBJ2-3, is EPEVTQTPSHQVTQMGQEVILRCVPISNHLYFYWYRQILGQKVEFLVSFYNNEISEKSEIFDDQFSVERPDGSNFTLKIRSTKLEDSAMYFCASTTFSTDTQYFGPGTRLTVL.

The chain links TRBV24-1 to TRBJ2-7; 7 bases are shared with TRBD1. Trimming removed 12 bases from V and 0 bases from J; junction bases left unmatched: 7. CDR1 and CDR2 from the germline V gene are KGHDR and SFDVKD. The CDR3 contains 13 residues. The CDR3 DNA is TGTGCCGCGCAGGACAGGAACTCCTACGAGCAGTACTTC. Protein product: CAAQDRNSYEQYF.

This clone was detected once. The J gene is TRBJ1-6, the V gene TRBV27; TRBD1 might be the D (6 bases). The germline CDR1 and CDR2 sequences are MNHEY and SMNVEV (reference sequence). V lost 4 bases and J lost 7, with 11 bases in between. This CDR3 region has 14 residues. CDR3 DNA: TGTGCCAGCAGTTCAGGGGTTCTGAATTCACCCCTCCACTTT. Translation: CASSSGVLNSPLHF.

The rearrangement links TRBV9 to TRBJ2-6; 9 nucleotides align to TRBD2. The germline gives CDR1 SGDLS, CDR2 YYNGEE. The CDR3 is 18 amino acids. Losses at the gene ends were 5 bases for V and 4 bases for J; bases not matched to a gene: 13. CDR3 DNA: TGTGCCAGCAGGTCGGAGGCGGGGGGGCCTCAAGGGGCCAACGTCCTGACTTTC. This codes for CASRSEAGGPQGANVLTF.

The CDR3 loop reads CAWSVGAGSPLHF. The DNA for the CDR3 is TGTGCCTGGAGTGTAGGGGCTGGTTCACCCCTCCACTTT. This chain links TRBV30 with TRBJ1-6, with TRBD1 as a possible D gene (5 bases). V lost 0 bases and J 9 bases, leaving 9 bases between the germline ends. CDR3 size: 13 residues. Germline-derived CDR1 and CDR2 are GTSNPN and SVGIG (reference sequence).

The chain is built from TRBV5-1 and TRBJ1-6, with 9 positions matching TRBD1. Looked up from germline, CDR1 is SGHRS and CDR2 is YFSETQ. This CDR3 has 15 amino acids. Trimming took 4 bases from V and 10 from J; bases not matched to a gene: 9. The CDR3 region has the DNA TGCGCCAGCAGCCTGGGACAGGGCGCCCGCTCACCCCTCCACTTT. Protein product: CASSLGQGARSPLHF.

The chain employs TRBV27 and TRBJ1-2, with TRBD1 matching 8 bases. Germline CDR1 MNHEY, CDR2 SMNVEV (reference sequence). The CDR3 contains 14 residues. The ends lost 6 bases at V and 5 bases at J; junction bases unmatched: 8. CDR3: CASSLAGGFYGYTF. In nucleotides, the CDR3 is TGTGCCAGCAGCTTGGCAGGGGGCTTTTATGGCTACACCTTC.

CDR3 sequence: CASGRGPNKETQYF. CDR3 sequence (DNA): TGTGCTAGTGGACGAGGGCCCAATAAAGAGACCCAGTACTTC. The rearrangement uses TRBV12-5 and TRBJ2-5, with D possibly TRBD2 on 5 matching bases. The germline V and J ends were trimmed by 6 bases and 3 bases, with 14 bases remaining between them. CDR3 length: 14 amino acids. Germline V gene data show CDR1 as LGHNT and CDR2 as FRNRAP.

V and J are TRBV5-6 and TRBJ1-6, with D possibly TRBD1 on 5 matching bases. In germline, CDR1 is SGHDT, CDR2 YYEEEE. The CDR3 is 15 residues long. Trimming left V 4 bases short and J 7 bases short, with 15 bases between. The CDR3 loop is CASSLLRQKNSPLHF. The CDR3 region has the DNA TGTGCCAGCAGCCTACTCAGACAGAAAAATTCACCCCTCCACTTT.

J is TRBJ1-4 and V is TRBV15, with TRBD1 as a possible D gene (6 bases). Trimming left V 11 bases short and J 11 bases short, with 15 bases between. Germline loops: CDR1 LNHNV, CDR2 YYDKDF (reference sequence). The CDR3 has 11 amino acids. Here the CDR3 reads CASAGAEKLFF. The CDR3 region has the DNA TGTGCCTCGGCGGGGGCTGAGAAACTGTTTTTT.

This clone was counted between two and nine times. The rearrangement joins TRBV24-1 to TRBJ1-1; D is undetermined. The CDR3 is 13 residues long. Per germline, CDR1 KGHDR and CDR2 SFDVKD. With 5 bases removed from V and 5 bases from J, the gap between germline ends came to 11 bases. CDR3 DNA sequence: TGTGCCACCAGTGTAAAGGGAGGAACTGAAGCTTTCTTT. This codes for CATSVKGGTEAFF.